The clone carrying this T cell receptor beta chain was recorded a few times. Its antigen is unidentified. This specimen comes from a study of shared clonotypes between healthy human individuals. Notes on the study in general: In general, naive subsets displayed greater estimated richness than memory subsets did.

Profiling relied on immunoSEQ multiplex PCR, and the TCRdb table lists in-frame clones only, not all of them. Of fewer than 1.4 million clones in the sample, approximately 80% were seen once. V shed 3 bases and J 9 bases; nucleotides not matched to a gene: 26. The CDR3 contains 21 residues. Germline-derived CDR1 and CDR2 are MNHEY and SMNVEV (reference sequence). Input material: memory CD4+ T cells from PBMCs. Sample subset: CD45RA-negative fraction. The chain recombines TRBV27 with TRBJ1-1, with 12 bases aligning to TRBD1. The sequence was collected from a man between 18 and 29 years old in good health. Some clones in this sample may be carry-over from other donors' samples. CDR3 bases: TGTGCCAGCAGTTTCGTATTTCTGGACGGGACAGGGGGCGCCCAGGACTGGAAAGCTTTCTTT. Translating gives CASSFVFLDGTGGAQDWKAFF.